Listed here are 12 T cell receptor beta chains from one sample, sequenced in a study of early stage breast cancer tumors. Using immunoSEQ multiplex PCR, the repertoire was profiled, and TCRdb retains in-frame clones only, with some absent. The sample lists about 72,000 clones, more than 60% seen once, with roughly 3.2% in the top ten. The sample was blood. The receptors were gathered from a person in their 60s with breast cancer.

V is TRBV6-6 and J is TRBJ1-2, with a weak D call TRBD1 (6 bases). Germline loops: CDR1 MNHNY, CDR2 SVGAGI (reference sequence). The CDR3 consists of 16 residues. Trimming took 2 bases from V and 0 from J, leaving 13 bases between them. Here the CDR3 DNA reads TGTGCCAGCAGTTACCCTGGACAGTGGTCTAACTATGGCTACACCTTC. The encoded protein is CASSYPGQWSNYGYTF.

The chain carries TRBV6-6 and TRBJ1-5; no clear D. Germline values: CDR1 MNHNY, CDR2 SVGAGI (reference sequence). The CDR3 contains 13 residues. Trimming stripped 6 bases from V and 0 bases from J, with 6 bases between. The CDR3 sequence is CASRPDSNQPQHF. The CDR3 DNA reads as TGTGCCAGCAGACCCGATAGCAATCAGCCCCAGCATTTT.

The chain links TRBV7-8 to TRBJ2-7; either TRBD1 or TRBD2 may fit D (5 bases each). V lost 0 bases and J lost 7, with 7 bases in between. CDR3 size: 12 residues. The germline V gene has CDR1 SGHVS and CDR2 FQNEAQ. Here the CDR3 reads CASSLAGGEQYF. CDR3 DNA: TGTGCCAGCAGCTTAGCTGGGGGAGAGCAGTACTTC.

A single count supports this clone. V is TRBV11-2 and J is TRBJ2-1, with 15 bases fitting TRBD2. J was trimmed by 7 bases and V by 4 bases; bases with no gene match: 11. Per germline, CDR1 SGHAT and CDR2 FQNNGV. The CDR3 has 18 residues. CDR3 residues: CASSSGTSGRRFTNEQFF. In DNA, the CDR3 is TGTGCCAGCAGCTCAGGGACTAGCGGGAGGAGATTTACGAATGAGCAGTTCTTC.

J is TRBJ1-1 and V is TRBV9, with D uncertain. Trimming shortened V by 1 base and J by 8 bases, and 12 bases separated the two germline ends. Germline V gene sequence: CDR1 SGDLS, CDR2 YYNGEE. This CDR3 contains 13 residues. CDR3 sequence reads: CASSVIPTGEAFF. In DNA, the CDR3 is TGTGCCAGCAGCGTAATCCCTACGGGAGAAGCTTTCTTT. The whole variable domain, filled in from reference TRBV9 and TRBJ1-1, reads DSGVTQTPKHLITATGQRVTLRCSPRSGDLSVYWYQQSLDQGLQFLIQYYNGEERAKGNILERFSAQQFPDLHSELNLSSLELGDSALYFCASSVIPTGEAFFGQGTRLTVV.

DNA of the CDR3: TGTGCCAGCAGTTCTGGACAGGGGAATGAAAAACTGTTTTTT. Protein sequence: CASSSGQGNEKLFF. The chain is built from TRBV6-5 and TRBJ1-4; 9 bases are shared with TRBD1. The CDR3 is 14 amino acids. V lost 4 bases to trimming and J lost 5 bases; unmatched junction nucleotides: 2. Germline CDR1 MNHEY, CDR2 SVGAGI.

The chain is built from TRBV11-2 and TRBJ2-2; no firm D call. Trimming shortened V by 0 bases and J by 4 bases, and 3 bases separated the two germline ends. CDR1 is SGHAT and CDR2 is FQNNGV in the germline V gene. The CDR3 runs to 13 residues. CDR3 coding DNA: TGTGCCAGCAGCTTAGATCGCACCGGGGAGCTGTTTTTT. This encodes CASSLDRTGELFF.

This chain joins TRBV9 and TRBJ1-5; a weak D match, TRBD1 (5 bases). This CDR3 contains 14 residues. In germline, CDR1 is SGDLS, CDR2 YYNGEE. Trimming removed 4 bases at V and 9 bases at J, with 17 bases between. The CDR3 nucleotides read TGTGCCAGCAGCCCGTTATCTCGTGGGGGGCCCCAGCATTTT. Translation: CASSPLSRGGPQHF.

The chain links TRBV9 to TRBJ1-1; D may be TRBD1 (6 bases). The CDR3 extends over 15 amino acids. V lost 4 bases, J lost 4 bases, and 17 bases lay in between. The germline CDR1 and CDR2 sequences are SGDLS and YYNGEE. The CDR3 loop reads CASSNRGGAVTEAFF. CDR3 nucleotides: TGTGCCAGCAGCAACCGTGGGGGGGCGGTCACTGAAGCTTTCTTT.

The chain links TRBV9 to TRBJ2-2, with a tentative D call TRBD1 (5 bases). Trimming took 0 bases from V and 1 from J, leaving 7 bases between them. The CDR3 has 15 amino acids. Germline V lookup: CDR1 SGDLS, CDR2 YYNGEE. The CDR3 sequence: CASSVVRENTGELFF. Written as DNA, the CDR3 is TGTGCCAGCAGCGTAGTCAGGGAGAACACCGGGGAGCTGTTTTTT.

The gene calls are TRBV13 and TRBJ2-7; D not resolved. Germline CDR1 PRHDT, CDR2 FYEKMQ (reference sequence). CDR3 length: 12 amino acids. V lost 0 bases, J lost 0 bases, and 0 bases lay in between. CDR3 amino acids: CASSLGSYEQYF. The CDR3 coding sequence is TGTGCCAGCAGCTTAGGCTCCTACGAGCAGTACTTC.

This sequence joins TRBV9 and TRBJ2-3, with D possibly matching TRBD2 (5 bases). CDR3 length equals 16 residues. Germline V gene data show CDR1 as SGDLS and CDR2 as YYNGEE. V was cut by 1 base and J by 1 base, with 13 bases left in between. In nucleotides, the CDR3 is TGTGCCAGCAGCGTATTGGACTCGCGAGGCACAGATACGCAGTATTTT. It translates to CASSVLDSRGTDTQYF.